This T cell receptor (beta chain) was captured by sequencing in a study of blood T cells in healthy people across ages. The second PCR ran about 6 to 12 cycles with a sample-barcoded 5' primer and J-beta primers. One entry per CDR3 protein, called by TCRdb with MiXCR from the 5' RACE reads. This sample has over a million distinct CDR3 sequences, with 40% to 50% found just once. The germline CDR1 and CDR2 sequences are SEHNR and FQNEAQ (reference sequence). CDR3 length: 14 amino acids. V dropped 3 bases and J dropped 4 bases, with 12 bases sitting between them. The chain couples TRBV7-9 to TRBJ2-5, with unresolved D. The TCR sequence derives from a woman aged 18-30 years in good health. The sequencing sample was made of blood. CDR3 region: CASSLGIGSETQYF. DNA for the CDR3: TGTGCCAGCAGCTTGGGAATTGGGTCAGAGACCCAGTACTTC.